These 17 T cell receptor beta chains came from one sample sequenced in a study of radiation and T cells in renal cell carcinoma (dated by TCRdb to 2019 to 2021). The library was produced with the immunoSEQ multiplex PCR assay. Drawn from immuneACCESS, this table holds only the in-frame rearrangements with V and J called that TCRdb kept. Clones are partly lost; checked studies trace under half to an unresolved V gene and leave the rest unexplained. The sample yields around 80,000 clones; roughly 82% were counted once. The ten largest make up approximately 6.4% of the sample. The time point label on this specimen signifies: blood 2 weeks post-SBRT. The sample's treatment or condition label, in plain terms: 15 Gy SBRT to primary tumor, nephrectomy 4 weeks later. This sample comprised blood, obtained from a patient whose treatment included radiotherapy and nephrectomy. The receptor source for this set is a man between 60 and 75 years old with renal cell carcinoma.

This clone was recorded once. V gene TRBV27 combines with J gene TRBJ2-2, with D perhaps matching TRBD1 or TRBD2 (5 bases each). This CDR3 has 12 amino acids. Trimming took off 7 bases at V and 6 bases at J, with 9 bases between the two ends. From germline, CDR1 is MNHEY and CDR2 SMNVEV (reference sequence). The DNA of the CDR3 is TGTGCCAGCAAGTTGGGGGCCGGGGAGCTGTTTTTT. Translating it yields CASKLGAGELFF.

The chain carries TRBV27 and TRBJ2-7; perhaps D is TRBD1 or TRBD2 (5 bases each). Between the trimmed V and J ends, which lost 3 bases and 2 bases, there was a span of 11 bases. This CDR3 spans 14 amino acids. CDR1 MNHEY and CDR2 SMNVEV come from the germline V gene (reference sequence). Written as DNA, the CDR3 is TGTGCCAGCAGTTTCCGGGACGGAGCCTACGAGCAGTACTTC. This codes for CASSFRDGAYEQYF.

This clone occurred many times. The V call is TRBV5-6, the J call TRBJ2-7; 12 bases fit TRBD1. The CDR3 totals 15 residues. Germline lookup yields CDR1 SGHDT and CDR2 YYEEEE. The V and J ends lost 0 bases and 13 bases, in that order; junction bases with no gene match: 11. In DNA, the CDR3 is TGTGCCAGCAGCTTGGGAGGGACAGGGGGCGCGGGTGTTTACTTC. This encodes CASSLGGTGGAGVYF.

The chain combines TRBV7-9 with TRBJ2-5, with unresolved D. Germline loops: CDR1 SEHNR, CDR2 FQNEAQ (reference sequence). Trimming cost V 5 bases and J 9 bases, with 19 bases left between them. The CDR3 consists of 14 residues. DNA of the CDR3: TGTGCCAGCAGCGCGCCAGGACGCCCCCCGGCCCAGTACTTC. This translates into CASSAPGRPPAQYF.

The chain links TRBV2 to TRBJ1-2, with a possible D match to TRBD1 (5 bases). V lost 5 bases, J lost 1 base, and 11 bases lay in between. The CDR3 totals 14 residues. In germline, CDR1 is SNHLY, CDR2 FYNNEI. DNA for the CDR3: TGTGCCAGCAGTACTCCCCAGGGTAACTATGGCTACACCTTC. Protein: CASSTPQGNYGYTF.

This clone appeared many times. The rearrangement joins TRBV9 to TRBJ1-5; D may be TRBD1 (5 bases). CDR1 SGDLS and CDR2 YYNGEE come from the germline V gene. The CDR3 sequence is 14 residues long. Trimming took 7 bases from V and 5 from J, leaving 16 bases between them. The CDR3 DNA follows: TGTGCCAGCGGAGGGGCAGGGACCCATCAGCCCCAGCATTTT. This gives the protein CASGGAGTHQPQHF.

This chain links TRBV18 with TRBJ1-4, with D uncertain. The germline V gene encodes CDR1 KGHSH and CDR2 LQKENI. V was cut by 0 bases and J by 0 bases, with 11 bases left in between. The length of the CDR3 is 17 residues. CDR3 bases: TGTGCCAGCTCACCACCAAACGGGCGGGCAACTAATGAAAAACTGTTTTTT. It is translated as CASSPPNGRATNEKLFF.

This CDR3 is CASSGSYSSNQPQHF. DNA of the CDR3: TGTGCCAGCAGTGGTTCCTACAGTTCCAATCAGCCCCAGCATTTT. The rearrangement links TRBV6-1 to TRBJ1-5; no definite D call. Germline CDR1 MNHNS, CDR2 SASEGT. The V gene lost 4 bases and the J gene lost 3 bases, with 13 bases spanning the gap. The CDR3 runs 15 residues.

The chain links TRBV5-4 to TRBJ2-7, with D maybe TRBD2 (5 bases). Germline CDR1 SGHNT, CDR2 YYREEE (reference sequence). This CDR3 is 13 amino acids long. V was shortened by 1 base and J by 3 bases, with 8 bases between the two germline ends. The CDR3: CASSLSGIYEQYF. Written as DNA, the CDR3 is TGTGCCAGCAGCTTGTCGGGGATCTACGAGCAGTACTTC.

The chain uses TRBV6-1 and TRBJ2-7, with TRBD1 matching over 10 bases. CDR1 is MNHNS and CDR2 is SASEGT in the germline V gene. Germline trimming cut 8 bases from V and 1 base from J; bases unmatched to any gene: 5. This CDR3 comprises 14 residues. CDR3: CASHRDRGSYEQYF. The CDR3 DNA reads as TGTGCCAGCCACCGGGACAGGGGATCCTACGAGCAGTACTTC.

This clone was seen a single time. The chain joins TRBV7-2 to TRBJ1-1; no clear D. The V gene's germline CDR1 is SGHTA and CDR2 FQGNSA. CDR3 length equals 13 residues. Trimming cost V 7 bases and J 2 bases, with 11 bases left between them. In DNA form, the CDR3 reads TGTGCCAGCACGGACGGGGTTAACACTGAAGCTTTCTTT. Residues: CASTDGVNTEAFF.

This chain joins TRBV5-5 and TRBJ1-4; D unresolved. This CDR3 has 13 amino acids. From germline, CDR1 is SGHKS and CDR2 YYEKEE (reference sequence). The V and J ends lost 5 bases and 13 bases respectively, with 18 bases between them. Written as DNA, the CDR3 is TGTGCCAGCAGTCCCGGGCCCCGGACCGGACTGTTTTTT. Protein: CASSPGPRTGLFF. Variable domain in full (rest from reference TRBV5-5 and TRBJ1-4): DAGVTQSPTHLIKTRGQQVTLRCSPISGHKSVSWYQQVLGQGPQFIFQYYEKEERGRGNFPDRFSARQFPNYSSELNVNALLLGDSALYLCASSPGPRTGLFFGSGTQLSVL.

This chain connects TRBV2 to TRBJ2-3, with D possibly matching TRBD1 (5 bases). The CDR3 totals 13 residues. V lost 8 bases and J lost 6, with 15 bases in between. The V gene's germline CDR1 is SNHLY and CDR2 FYNNEI. The CDR3 protein is CASSSQGWDTQYF. In DNA form, the CDR3 reads TGTGCCAGCTCCAGCCAGGGCTGGGATACGCAGTATTTT.

This clone occurred a few times. The chain couples TRBV2 to TRBJ2-2, with a possible D match to TRBD2 (5 bases). The CDR3 extends over 14 amino acids. Deletions cut 6 bases from V and 6 bases from J, with 14 bases between. Germline CDR1 is SNHLY and CDR2 is FYNNEI. This CDR3 is CASSAPEEAGELFF. The DNA of the CDR3 is TGTGCCAGCAGCGCTCCGGAGGAAGCCGGGGAGCTGTTTTTT. The full variable domain, in which reference TRBV2 and TRBJ2-2 provide the parts outside the CDR3, is EPEVTQTPSHQVTQMGQEVILRCVPISNHLYFYWYRQILGQKVEFLVSFYNNEISEKSEIFDDQFSVERPDGSNFTLKIRSTKLEDSAMYFCASSAPEEAGELFFGEGSRLTVL.

The rearrangement links TRBV6-5 to TRBJ2-7; the D is unclear. This CDR3 spans 15 amino acids. V was pared by 0 bases and J by 0 bases, with 9 bases between. CDR1 is MNHEY and CDR2 is SVGAGI in the germline V gene. Written as DNA, the CDR3 is TGTGCCAGCAGTTACTCAGGAGAAAGCTCCTACGAGCAGTACTTC. This codes for CASSYSGESSYEQYF.

The table lists this clone with a few counts. The CDR3 spells CASRQTGEAYGYTF. CDR3 DNA sequence: TGTGCCAGCAGACAGACAGGGGAAGCCTATGGCTACACCTTC. This chain links TRBV28 with TRBJ1-2; 8 positions match TRBD1. This CDR3 comprises 14 residues. Germline CDR1 is MDHEN and CDR2 is SYDVKM. V dropped 6 bases and J dropped 4; count of bases not matched to a gene: 7.

This clone was picked up a small number of times. The chain combines TRBV19 with TRBJ1-1; tentative D call: TRBD1 (5 bases). CDR3 size: 15 residues. Germline CDR1 LNHDA, CDR2 SQIVND (reference sequence). V was cut by 5 bases and J by 2 bases, with 15 bases left in between. The CDR3 DNA sequence: TGTGCCAGTAGTCTGCCGGGACCGAGAAACACTGAAGCTTTCTTT. Translation gives CASSLPGPRNTEAFF. Together with reference TRBV19 and TRBJ1-1, the CDR3 gives the full variable domain: DGGITQSPKYLFRKEGQNVTLSCEQNLNHDAMYWYRQDPGQGLRLIYYSQIVNDFQKGDIAEGYSVSREKKESFPLTVTSAQKNPTAFYLCASSLPGPRNTEAFFGQGTRLTVV.